Given below is one TCR beta chain in context. Its antigen target is currently unknown. No per-base quality is available; no much larger clone lies one base away. These data originate in a study of CD8+ T cells in alopecia areata (dated by TCRdb to about 2018). Study-wide context: The treated patients took part in an open-label pilot trial in which moderate-to-severe alopecia areata was treated with oral tofacitinib at 5 to 10 mg twice daily. In both human patients and the C3H/HeJ mouse model, the study applied high-throughput TCRbeta sequencing to look at T cell clonal expansion in alopecia areata. Clonality in the scalp was compared among normal scalp (n=4), patchy alopecia areata scalp (n=8), and alopecia totalis/universalis scalp (n=8). Biopsies were taken from tofacitinib-treated patients at baseline and again at 4 and 24 weeks into treatment, and several of those patients also had a later scalp biopsy. RNA was obtained with the PAXgene miRNA kit for fixed scalp, the miRNeasy kit for PBMCs, and the RNeasy kit for mouse skin. Scalp tissue and sorted CD4+ and CD8+ peripheral blood T cells from patchy and totalis/universalis alopecia areata patients and from healthy controls were covered by human TCRbeta sequencing. Patients received tofacitinib for 6 to 18 months and were then followed off drug for 6 months to check for delayed response and recurrence. The SALT score, which quantifies the percentage of affected scalp surface area, was used to measure disease severity in treated patients. Amplification of TCRbeta CDR3 regions was done by immunoSEQ multiplex PCR using 35 Vbeta forward primers and 13 Jbeta reverse primers. General conclusions and limits of the study: Because the treated cohort was small and had just a single nonresponder, larger studies are needed to establish links between baseline CD8+ expansion and response. Resident alphabeta T cells in normal human skin are also sequenced, complicating scalp TCR repertoire analysis, unlike mouse skin dominated by gammadelta T cells. During tofacitinib treatment, many expanded lesional clones remained in scalp and blood, and this persistence may partly explain relapse after treatment is stopped. With tofacitinib, both scalp clonality and the number of expanded CD8+ clones among the top 100 scalp clones went down significantly. Compared with normal scalp, lesional scalp, particularly in alopecia totalis/universalis, had higher clonality and more expanded CD8+ clones, which suggests antigenic drive. Shared TCR sequences between patients were less evident than in mice, which may be partly attributable to HLA diversity in the patient population.

Receptor libraries were prepared by the immunoSEQ multiplex PCR assay. RNA was extracted from all samples and reverse transcribed into cDNA, which served as template for TCR sequencing. SuperScript III was used to make first-strand cDNA, primed with a 2:1 mix of oligo-dT and random hexamers. A synthetic immune receptor repertoire was used to gauge amplification bias, and whatever bias remained was removed computationally. As for the authors' bioinformatics: Raw reads were preprocessed to remove errors, and CDR3 was defined according to IMGT conventions as the region from the conserved cysteine to phenylalanine. Clonality was calculated as 1 minus Shannon entropy normalized by log2 of the number of productive unique TCRs. Whether each scalp clone was CD4 or CD8 was inferred by checking scalp TCRbeta sequences against the CD4 and CD8 repertoires from sorted blood. TCRdb stores this immuneACCESS table with in-frame sequences only. Part of the clones is absent; in the studies checked, under half of the shortfall reflects unresolved V genes, and no reason is known for the rest. That table gives V, J and clone size, and the DNA gave D and trimming. In all, the sample holds 110,000 or so clones, and approximately 55% of those were seen once. The top ten clones comprise 3% to 4% of the sample.

The CDR3 sequence holds 12 residues, the cysteine and phenylalanine included. Only the CDR3 DNA stays, 36 bases, in frame from base 1. As encoded in the germline V gene, CDR1 is MNHEY while CDR2 is SVGAGI. The germline V end is reduced by 7 bases and the J end by 10 bases; junction bases left unmatched: 4. The sample's time point label, in plain terms: roughly 24 weeks on oral tofacitinib. The label giving this sample's treatment or condition can be read as: oral pan-JAK inhibitor, 5-10 mg twice daily. From alopecia areata patients, peripheral blood was collected along with lesional scalp punch biopsies. PBMCs were isolated by density centrifugation and stained for CD3, CD4 and CD8, after which CD4+ and CD8+ T cells were sorted on a FACSAria.

The chain is encoded by TRBV6-5 joined to TRBJ1-6, with 7 middle bases fitting TRBD1. This specimen consisted of CD4+ T cells sorted from blood, obtained at week 24, from a patient treated with tofacitinib. The TCR was taken from a human donor with alopecia areata. DNA sequence: TGTGCCAGCACCAGGACAGGATCACCCCTCCACTTT. Its protein is CASTRTGSPLHF.